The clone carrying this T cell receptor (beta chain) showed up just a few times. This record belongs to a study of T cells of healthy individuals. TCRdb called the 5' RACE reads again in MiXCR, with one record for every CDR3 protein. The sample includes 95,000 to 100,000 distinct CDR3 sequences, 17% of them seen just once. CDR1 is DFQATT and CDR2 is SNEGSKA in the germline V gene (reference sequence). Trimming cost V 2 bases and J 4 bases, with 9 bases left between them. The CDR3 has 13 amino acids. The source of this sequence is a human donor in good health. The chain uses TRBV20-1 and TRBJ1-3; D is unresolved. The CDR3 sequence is CSARFSVGNTIYF. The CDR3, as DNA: TGCAGTGCTAGATTCAGTGTCGGAAACACCATATATTTT.